The sequence of this T cell receptor beta chain was determined in a study of blood T cell repertoires in COVID-19. Study as a whole: Samples came from the United States, Italy and Spain, spanning acute and convalescent COVID-19. The cDNA or gDNA used as material had been derived from T cells, B-cell-depleted T cells, or PBMCs.

Deletions cut 2 bases from V and 1 base from J, with 6 bases between. The CDR3 contains 13 residues. Per germline, CDR1 SGHDT and CDR2 YYEEEE. Original methodology: Amplification with reference gene primers provided the estimates of nucleated cell counts. Clones were sequenced by immunoSEQ multiplex PCR, and TCRdb holds only the in-frame ones, with some missing. Clonal size and the V and J genes are those of that table, whereas D and trimming came from the DNA. The data show approximately 210,000 clones, with about 91% seen just once and about 1.3% held by the top ten. Sequencing used peripheral blood. The rearrangement joins TRBV5-6 to TRBJ1-1, with a tentative D call TRBD1 (5 bases). The sequence derives from a man aged 25-40 years with acute or convalescent COVID-19. The CDR3 loop reads CASSFRENTEAFF. Here the CDR3 DNA reads TGTGCCAGCAGCTTCAGGGAGAACACTGAAGCTTTCTTT.